These T cell receptor beta chains were read from a single sample in a study of T cell responses to AZD1222 COVID-19 vaccine. Data came from immunoSEQ multiplex PCR; TCRdb stores just in-frame clones and leaves some out. The data contain about 150,000 clones, 85% to 95% of them singletons. Here the sequenced sample was peripheral blood, taken on day 0 of AZD1222 vaccination. These receptors were collected from an adult in good health. The CDR3 runs from the conserved cysteine through the conserved F or W. The D gene is left open where the match is weak. Not all rows give a size; the values are once, few, many and, for expanded clones, a class.

.	TRBV12-3/TRBV12-4	.	TRBJ1-2	CASSFGGHGYTF	TGTGCCAGCAGTTTTGGGGGGCATGGCTACACCTTC
TRBD1	TRBV5-4	once	TRBJ1-4	CASSHDRGFLDPTNEKLFF	TGTGCCAGCAGCCACGACAGGGGCTTTCTTGACCCAACTAATGAAAAACTGTTTTTT
.	TRBV7-9	.	TRBJ1-1	CASSLSLGGSEAFF	TGTGCCAGCAGTCTTAGTTTGGGGGGGTCTGAAGCTTTCTTT
TRBD1	TRBV19	.	TRBJ1-2	CASSVQGQGYYGYTF	TGTGCCAGTAGTGTACAGGGACAGGGGTACTATGGCTACACCTTC
.	TRBV18	.	TRBJ2-5	CASSGSAETQYF	TGTGCCAGCTCAGGGTCGGCAGAGACCCAGTACTTC
.	TRBV24-1	.	TRBJ2-7	CATSDAVGEQYF	TGTGCCACCAGTGATGCGGTGGGCGAGCAGTACTTC
TRBD1	TRBV18	.	TRBJ1-5	CASSPTPGQRMGQPQHF	TGTGCCAGCTCACCCACTCCGGGACAGAGGATGGGTCAGCCCCAGCATTTT
.	TRBV7-2	.	TRBJ1-5	CASSLEYRNQPQHF	TGTGCCAGCAGCTTAGAATACAGGAATCAGCCCCAGCATTTT
TRBD2	TRBV7-2	.	TRBJ2-1	CASSLGEREGSYNEQFF	TGTGCCAGCAGCCTCGGGGAGCGGGAGGGCTCCTACAATGAGCAGTTCTTC
.	TRBV11-2	.	TRBJ2-5	CASSLAETQYF	TGTGCCAGCAGCTTAGCCGAGACCCAGTACTTC
TRBD1	TRBV18	.	TRBJ2-7	CASSLPGTESEQYF	TGTGCCAGCTCACTACCCGGGACAGAGAGCGAGCAGTACTTC